This TCR beta chain was sequenced in a study of cytomegalovirus exposure and HLA in healthy donors. The V gene's germline CDR1 is MDHEN and CDR2 SYDVKM. The CDR3 contains 12 residues. V was pared by 8 bases and J by 4 bases, with 11 bases between. The PCR used 60 Vbeta and 13 Jbeta primers. Using immunoSEQ multiplex PCR, the repertoire was profiled, and TCRdb retains in-frame clones only, with some absent. The top ten hold roughly 4.5% of the sample, which has 150,000 to 200,000 clones, around 86% seen once. Findings and caveats of the study: The productive fraction for most TCR beta V segments was about 90% or about 30% in an earlier analysis. By HLA locus, TCR association rates varied in a later analysis, with DRB1 showing the most and HLA-C the fewest. Certain indistinguishable V segments, among them TRBV6-2 and TRBV6-3, were excluded.

As for this clone: Its antigen is still unknown.

J is TRBJ1-1 and V is TRBV28, with D possibly matching TRBD1 (6 bases). The sequencing input was PBMCs. This TCR was sampled from a man aged 45-60 years in good health and CMV-seropositive. In DNA, the CDR3 is TGTGCCAGCGGCGGCAGGGGCACTGAAGCTTTCTTT. It yields the protein CASGGRGTEAFF. The full variable domain, its missing parts supplied by reference TRBV28 and TRBJ1-1, is DVKVTQSSRYLVKRTGEKVFLECVQDMDHENMFWYRQDPGLGLRLIYFSYDVKMKEKGDIPEGYSVSREKKERFSLILESASTNQTSMYLCASGGRGTEAFFGQGTRLTVV.